The T cell receptor (beta chain) under discussion was sequenced for a study of human T cells and chemical hapten exposure. Study in general: Read at 6 days, the patch tests placed 0.01% DPC on the upper back.

The CDR3 is 16 amino acids. CDR1 GTSNPN and CDR2 SVGIG come from the germline V gene (reference sequence). Individual cDNA molecules in this library carried unique molecular identifiers. TCRdb re-analysed the RACE reads in MiXCR, keeping a single row per CDR3 protein. Of approximately 77,000 distinct CDR3 sequences detected, 11% to 15% appear once; the ten largest clones hold roughly 4.8%. A few counts support this clonotype. Time point given: pre-sensitization, week 0. Treatment described: therapeutic diphenylcyclopropenone sensitization with weekly scalp DPC. The gene calls are TRBV30 and TRBJ2-3, with 11 nucleotides matching TRBD2. This receptor was identified in a woman aged 50 to 60 with alopecia areata. Some clones in this sample may be carry-over from other donors' samples. Source: whole blood, taken in connection with sensitization to the hapten diphenylcyclopropenone (DPC). Here the CDR3 reads CGGGRPGLAVTDTQYF. In DNA form, the CDR3 reads TGTGGGGGAGGTAGACCGGGACTAGCGGTCACAGATACGCAGTATTTT.